Shown below are 28 T cell receptor beta chains from a single sample sequenced in a study of molecular identifiers for immune sequencing clone quantification. TCRdb redid the calling of the PCR reads with MiXCR, one entry per CDR3 protein. The table lists 40,000 to 45,000 distinct CDR3 sequences, around 20% of them singletons. The specimen sequenced was naive CD8+ T cells from blood, with Jurkat cell RNA spiked in. Subset specified: FACS-sorted CD8+CD4-CCR7+CD45RA+ naive T cells. The receptors stem from a human donor in good health. Some libraries in this study had Jurkat cell RNA spiked in.

This clonotype was recorded at least ten times. V and J are TRBV29-1 and TRBJ2-7; D uncertain. Between the trimmed V and J ends, which lost 5 bases and 5 bases, there was a span of 16 bases. The CDR3 has 13 amino acids. Per the germline V gene, CDR1 is SQVTM and CDR2 is ANQGSEA. CDR3 bases: TGCAGCGTTCTAGGGTTATCGAAAAACGAGCAGTACTTC. This gives the protein CSVLGLSKNEQYF.

This clonotype was picked up a small number of times. The chain couples TRBV27 to TRBJ2-7, with 12 positions matching TRBD2. CDR3 size: 14 residues. Germline V CDR1 and CDR2: MNHEY, SMNVEV (reference sequence). The V gene end was trimmed by 3 bases and the J gene end by 4 bases; junction bases not matched to a gene: 1. The CDR3 region is CASSFTSGRYEQYF. The CDR3 region has the DNA TGTGCCAGCAGTTTTACTAGCGGGAGGTACGAGCAGTACTTC.

J is TRBJ2-5 and V is TRBV27, with D perhaps matching TRBD2 (6 bases). V was clipped by 4 bases and J by 5 bases, with 17 bases between them. Germline V gene lookup returns CDR1 MNHEY and CDR2 SMNVEV (reference sequence). The CDR3 is 15 residues long. The CDR3 DNA reads as TGTGCCAGCAGTTCATACCGGGACTTAAAGGAGACCCAGTACTTC. Protein sequence: CASSSYRDLKETQYF.

About this clonotype itself: Just one base apart from a much larger clone, this may be a read error. CDR3 nucleotides: TGTGCCAGCGGTGAAGCGTACGGGGCCAATCAGCCCCAGCATTTT. Translated, it gives CASGEAYGANQPQHF. V and J are TRBV2 and TRBJ1-5; possible D gene TRBD1, 5 bases. This CDR3 comprises 15 residues. From germline, CDR1 is SNHLY and CDR2 FYNNEI.

This clonotype is medium-sized by share. The V call is TRBV9, the J call TRBJ2-7; 9 bases match TRBD1. The CDR3 extends over 15 amino acids. After removal of 0 bases from V and 3 bases from J, the junction contained 4 bases not matched to a gene. The germline V gene encodes CDR1 SGDLS and CDR2 YYNGEE. The CDR3 reads CASSVAGGQGYEQYF. In DNA form, the CDR3 reads TGTGCCAGCAGCGTAGCAGGGGGACAGGGCTACGAGCAGTACTTC.

The sample holds a few counts of this clonotype. The rearrangement links TRBV20-1 to TRBJ1-1; TRBD1 is a possible D gene (5 bases). Germline V gene lookup returns CDR1 DFQATT and CDR2 SNEGSKA (reference sequence). The V end was cut by 5 bases, the J end by 12 bases, with 13 bases between. This CDR3 is built from 10 residues. The CDR3 sequence is CSAGTLLTFF. In DNA form, the CDR3 reads TGCAGTGCTGGGACCCTTCTGACTTTCTTT.

This chain joins TRBV21-1 and TRBJ1-1. TRBV21-1 is termed a pseudogene. The CDR3 totals 13 residues. The CDR3 region is CASSKGKNTEAFF. Written as DNA, the CDR3 is TGTGCCAGCAGCAAAGGCAAGAACACTGAAGCTTTCTTT.

This clonotype appeared a single time. This may stem from a read error, because a much larger clone lies one nucleotide away. The CDR3 end shows no conserved phenylalanine or tryptophan, and so a read error is likely. The rearrangement links TRBV28 to TRBJ2-3; unclear D gene. The germline V and J ends were trimmed by 0 bases and 3 bases, with 10 bases remaining between them. The germline V gene encodes CDR1 MDHEN and CDR2 SYDVKM. This CDR3 comprises 15 residues. The CDR3 loop reads CASSLWGIGTDTQYC. In DNA form, the CDR3 reads TGTGCCAGCAGTTTATGGGGGATAGGGACAGATACGCAGTATTGT.

This clonotype was seen more than once but under ten times. CDR3 loop: CASSDWGSYEQYF. DNA of the CDR3: TGTGCCAGCAGTGACTGGGGGTCCTACGAGCAGTACTTC. This chain links TRBV25-1 with TRBJ2-7, with D perhaps TRBD1 or TRBD2 (5 bases each). Trimming took off 3 bases at V and 1 base at J, with 7 bases between the two ends. Looked up from germline, CDR1 is MGHDK and CDR2 is SYGVNS. There are 13 residues in the CDR3.

In this sample, this clonotype turned up many times. This chain joins TRBV28 and TRBJ2-2, with D maybe TRBD2 (5 bases). The CDR3 consists of 15 residues. CDR1 and CDR2 (germline): MDHEN, SYDVKM. Trimming removed 7 bases from V and 5 bases from J, with 17 bases in between. CDR3 sequence: CASKRTWGNTGELFF. CDR3 nucleotide sequence: TGTGCCAGCAAGCGGACTTGGGGTAATACCGGGGAGCTGTTTTTT. The full variable domain, in which reference TRBV28 and TRBJ2-2 provide the parts outside the CDR3, is DVKVTQSSRYLVKRTGEKVFLECVQDMDHENMFWYRQDPGLGLRLIYFSYDVKMKEKGDIPEGYSVSREKKERFSLILESASTNQTSMYLCASKRTWGNTGELFFGEGSRLTVL.

This clonotype has at least ten counts. This sequence joins TRBV20-1 and TRBJ2-7, with 7 bases that match TRBD1. CDR1 and CDR2 from the germline V gene are DFQATT and SNEGSKA (reference sequence). Trimming cost V 4 bases and J 2 bases; bases outside gene matches: 5. This CDR3 region has 13 residues. For the CDR3, the DNA is TGCAGTGCTACTGGGGACAGAACCTACGAGCAGTACTTC. It encodes CSATGDRTYEQYF.

The chain carries TRBV7-9 and TRBJ2-7, with unresolved D. Germline assignment: CDR1 SEHNR and CDR2 FQNEAQ (reference sequence). V lost 6 bases, J lost 5 bases, and 11 bases lay in between. This CDR3 spans 12 amino acids. The CDR3 bases are TGTGCCAGCAGTCTAGGTCCCAACGAGCAGTACTTC. It encodes CASSLGPNEQYF.

In this sample, this clonotype turned up many times. The V call is TRBV20-1, the J call TRBJ2-7; 7 bases map to TRBD1. Germline CDR1 DFQATT, CDR2 SNEGSKA (reference sequence). The ends lost 4 bases at V and 4 bases at J; junction bases unmatched: 13. CDR3 size: 15 residues. The CDR3 loop reads CSAKEVGDSSYEQYF. In nucleotides, the CDR3 is TGCAGTGCTAAAGAGGTCGGGGACAGTTCGTACGAGCAGTACTTC.

This clonotype has at least ten counts. The chain joins TRBV11-2 to TRBJ1-6, with unresolved D. V was trimmed by 7 bases and J by 3 bases, leaving 7 bases between them. The length of the CDR3 is 13 residues. The germline CDR1 and CDR2 sequences are SGHAT and FQNNGV. This CDR3 reads CASTPNYNSPLHF. The CDR3, as DNA: TGTGCCAGCACCCCAAACTATAATTCACCCCTCCACTTT.

This clonotype was seen a few times. This rearrangement joins TRBV28 to TRBJ2-1; D gene uncertain. The CDR3 sequence is 15 residues long. Per the germline V gene, CDR1 is MDHEN and CDR2 is SYDVKM. The V gene lost 2 bases and the J gene lost 0 bases, with 8 bases spanning the gap. The CDR3 reads CASSLPSVSYNEQFF. The CDR3 DNA is TGTGCCAGCAGTTTACCCTCGGTCTCCTACAATGAGCAGTTCTTC.

This clonotype was seen ten or more times. V and J are TRBV6-5 and TRBJ2-5; D not certain. The CDR3 covers 11 residues. The V end was cut by 8 bases, the J end by 5 bases, with 9 bases between. Germline V CDR1 and CDR2: MNHEY, SVGAGI. The CDR3 spells CASRVRETQYF. CDR3 bases: TGTGCCAGCCGGGTGAGGGAGACCCAGTACTTC.

This clonotype has at least ten counts. The rearrangement links TRBV19 to TRBJ1-5; 9 bases line up with TRBD1. The V and J ends lost 5 bases and 7 bases, in that order; junction bases with no gene match: 6. Germline V gene sequence: CDR1 LNHDA, CDR2 SQIVND (reference sequence). CDR3 length: 14 amino acids. Here the CDR3 DNA reads TGTGCCAGTAGTGTTACAGGGGGCTGGCAGCCCCAGCATTTT. Translating it yields CASSVTGGWQPQHF.

This clonotype was picked up many times. The gene calls are TRBV27 and TRBJ2-5; TRBD1 matches at 9 bases. Germline V gene sequence: CDR1 MNHEY, CDR2 SMNVEV (reference sequence). The CDR3 runs to 16 residues. The ends lost 4 bases at V and 2 bases at J; junction bases unmatched: 8. DNA of the CDR3: TGTGCCAGCAGTTCCATCCGGACAGGGGTGCAAGAGACCCAGTACTTC. It is translated as CASSSIRTGVQETQYF.

This chain links TRBV10-3 with TRBJ2-1; 12 bases fit TRBD1. Germline CDR1 reads ENHRY; CDR2 reads SYGVKD. J was trimmed by 8 bases and V by 7 bases; bases with no gene match: 9. The CDR3 covers 15 residues. The CDR3 region is CAIKGTGGGGDEQFF. CDR3 DNA: TGTGCCATCAAGGGGACAGGGGGCGGAGGCGATGAGCAGTTCTTC.

This clonotype has a count of ten or more. The CDR3, as DNA: TGTGCCACCAGCAGAAGTTCAGCGGAAAAACTGTTTTTT. It encodes CATSRSSAEKLFF. The V and J genes are TRBV15 and TRBJ1-4; no clear D. Germline CDR1 is LNHNV and CDR2 is YYDKDF (reference sequence). The germline V and J ends were trimmed by 2 bases and 8 bases, with 9 bases remaining between them. This CDR3 is built from 13 residues. The whole variable domain, remainder taken from reference TRBV15 and TRBJ1-4, is DAMVIQNPRYQVTQFGKPVTLSCSQTLNHNVMYWYQQKSSQAPKLLFHYYDKDFNNEADTPDNFQSRRPNTSFCFLDIRSPGLGDTAMYLCATSRSSAEKLFFGSGTQLSVL.

This clonotype was seen only once. Mismatch with germline at one junction end may stem from a read error. The rearrangement uses TRBV20-1 and TRBJ2-1; no clear D. The CDR3 totals 16 residues. Germline values: CDR1 DFQATT, CDR2 SNEGSKA (reference sequence). The CDR3 DNA is TGCAGTGCTAGCCTAAAGTCTTGGAGCACTTACGATGAGCAGCTCTTC. It is translated as CSASLKSWSTYDEQLF.

This clonotype was seen ten or more times. The chain combines TRBV20-1 with TRBJ2-7; tentatively, D is TRBD1 (6 bases). The CDR3 consists of 13 residues. Germline CDR1 and CDR2: DFQATT and SNEGSKA (reference sequence). The CDR3 spells CRGDKASSYEQYF. CDR3 in DNA: TGCAGAGGGGACAAGGCTAGCTCCTACGAGCAGTACTTC.

In its sample, this clonotype was seen many times. The V call is TRBV12-3 or TRBV12-4, the J call TRBJ2-1, with TRBD1 identical over 8 bases. The CDR3 runs to 12 residues. Trimming cost V 6 bases and J 8 bases; bases outside gene matches: 3. CDR3: CASSGQGDEQFF. The CDR3 DNA reads as TGTGCCAGCAGCGGACAGGGCGATGAGCAGTTCTTC.

Many counts were recorded for this clonotype. CDR3 coding DNA: TGTGCCAGCAGCCAACCGGGACTAGCGGGAGGAGAGACCCAGTACTTC. It is translated as CASSQPGLAGGETQYF. The chain recombines TRBV7-6 with TRBJ2-5; 15 bases match TRBD2. The germline CDR1 and CDR2 sequences are SGHVS and FNYEAQ. J was trimmed by 4 bases and V by 5 bases; bases with no gene match: 5. The CDR3 is 16 residues long.

This clonotype was observed at least ten times. The chain joins TRBV6-6 to TRBJ1-2, with D uncertain. This CDR3 has 11 amino acids. V dropped 8 bases and J dropped 4 bases, with 8 bases sitting between them. Germline CDR1 and CDR2: MNHNY and SVGAGI (reference sequence). CDR3 region: CASEDIYGYTF. CDR3 DNA: TGTGCCAGCGAAGACATCTATGGCTACACCTTC.

This clonotype was found a few times. V gene TRBV5-6 combines with J gene TRBJ2-1, with TRBD2 identical over 12 bases. V dropped 6 bases and J dropped 0; count of bases not matched to a gene: 16. The length of the CDR3 is 20 residues. CDR1 and CDR2 (germline): SGHDT, YYEEEE. The CDR3 DNA reads TGTGCCAGCACCATTTTTCTAGCGGGAGGGCCTATGTACTCCTACAATGAGCAGTTCTTC. Translating gives CASTIFLAGGPMYSYNEQFF. Full variable domain (missing parts from reference TRBV5-6 and TRBJ2-1): DAGVTQSPTHLIKTRGQQVTLRCSPKSGHDTVSWYQQALGQGPQFIFQYYEEEERQRGNFPDRFSGHQFPNYSSELNVNALLLGDSALYLCASTIFLAGGPMYSYNEQFFGPGTRLTVL.

The chain has TRBV28 and TRBJ2-7, with D perhaps TRBD1 (6 bases). The germline V and J ends were trimmed by 3 bases and 3 bases, with 12 bases remaining between them. This CDR3 comprises 14 residues. Per germline, CDR1 MDHEN and CDR2 SYDVKM. The CDR3 DNA follows: TGTGCCAGCAGTTTTCTGGACAGCTACTACGAGCAGTACTTC. Translation: CASSFLDSYYEQYF. Full variable domain (remainder filled in from reference TRBV28 and TRBJ2-7): DVKVTQSSRYLVKRTGEKVFLECVQDMDHENMFWYRQDPGLGLRLIYFSYDVKMKEKGDIPEGYSVSREKKERFSLILESASTNQTSMYLCASSFLDSYYEQYFGPGTRLTVT.

This clonotype was detected many times. The chain couples TRBV7-9 to TRBJ2-7; D perhaps matches TRBD2 (6 bases). The CDR3 length is 13 residues. Trimming took off 5 bases at V and 5 bases at J, with 13 bases between the two ends. The V gene's germline CDR1 is SEHNR and CDR2 FQNEAQ (reference sequence). The CDR3 loop reads CASSPGGRDEQYF. CDR3 DNA sequence: TGTGCCAGCAGCCCCGGGGGTCGGGACGAGCAGTACTTC.